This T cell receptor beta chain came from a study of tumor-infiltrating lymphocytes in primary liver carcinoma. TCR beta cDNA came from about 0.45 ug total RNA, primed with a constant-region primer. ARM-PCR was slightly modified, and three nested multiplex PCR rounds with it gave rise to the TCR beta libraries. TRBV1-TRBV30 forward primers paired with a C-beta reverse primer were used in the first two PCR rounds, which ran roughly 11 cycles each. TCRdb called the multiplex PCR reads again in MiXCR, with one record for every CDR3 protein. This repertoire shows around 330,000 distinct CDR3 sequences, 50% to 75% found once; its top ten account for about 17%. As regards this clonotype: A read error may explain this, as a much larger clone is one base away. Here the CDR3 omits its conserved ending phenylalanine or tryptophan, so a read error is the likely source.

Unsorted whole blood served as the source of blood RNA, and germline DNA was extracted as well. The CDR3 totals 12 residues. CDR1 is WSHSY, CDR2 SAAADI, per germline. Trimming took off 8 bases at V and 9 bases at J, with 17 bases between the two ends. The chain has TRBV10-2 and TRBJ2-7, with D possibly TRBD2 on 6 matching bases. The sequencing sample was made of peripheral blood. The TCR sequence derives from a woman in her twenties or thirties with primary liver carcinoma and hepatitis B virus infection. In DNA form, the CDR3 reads TGCGCCAGCTCCTCCACAGGAGGGTTGCAGTACTAC. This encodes CASSSTGGLQYY.